The T cell receptor beta chain under discussion was sequenced for a study of T-cell reconstitution after alpha-beta-depleted transplantation in children. The authors prepared the TCRbeta library with unique molecular identifiers. TCRdb passed the PCR reads through MiXCR, listing each CDR3 protein once. The sample contains about 70,000 distinct CDR3 sequences, roughly a tenth of which appear only once. Study findings and constraints: T cells produced anew were the main source of T-cell counts and diversity one year after transplant. In some patients, recipient T cells and intrathymic progenitors surviving conditioning explained high day-60 diversity.

V gave up 5 bases and J gave up 0 bases; unmatched junction bases: 13. The V gene's germline CDR1 is MNHEY and CDR2 SVGEGT. This CDR3 spans 21 amino acids. This clonotype appeared many times. Its antigen is currently unknown. The chain is built from TRBV6-2 or TRBV6-3 and TRBJ2-6, with TRBD2 matching 13 bases. The receptor's source is a boy aged 5-17 years with acute myeloid leukemia, due to receive a stem cell transplant. Sequencing used PBMCs, obtained before TCRalphabeta/CD19-depleted stem cell transplant. The CDR3 loop is CASSLGLAGAVLRSGANVLTF. CDR3 DNA sequence: TGTGCCAGCAGTCTCGGACTAGCGGGGGCCGTACTTCGCTCTGGGGCCAACGTCCTGACTTTC.